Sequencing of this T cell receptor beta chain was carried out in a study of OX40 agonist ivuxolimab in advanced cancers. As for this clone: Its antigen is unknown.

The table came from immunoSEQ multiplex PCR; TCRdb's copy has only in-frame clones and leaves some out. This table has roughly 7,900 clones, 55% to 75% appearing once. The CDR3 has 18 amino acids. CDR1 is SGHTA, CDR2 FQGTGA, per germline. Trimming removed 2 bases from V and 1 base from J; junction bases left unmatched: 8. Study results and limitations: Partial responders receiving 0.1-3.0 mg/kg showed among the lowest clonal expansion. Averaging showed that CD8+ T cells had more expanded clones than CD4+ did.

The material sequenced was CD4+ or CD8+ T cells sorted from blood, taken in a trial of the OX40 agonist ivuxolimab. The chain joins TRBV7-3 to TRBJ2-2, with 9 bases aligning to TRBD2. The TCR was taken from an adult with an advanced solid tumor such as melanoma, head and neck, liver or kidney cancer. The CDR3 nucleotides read TGTGCCAGCAGCTTACGCCCAAGACTAGCGGAGAACACCGGGGAGCTGTTTTTT. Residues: CASSLRPRLAENTGELFF.